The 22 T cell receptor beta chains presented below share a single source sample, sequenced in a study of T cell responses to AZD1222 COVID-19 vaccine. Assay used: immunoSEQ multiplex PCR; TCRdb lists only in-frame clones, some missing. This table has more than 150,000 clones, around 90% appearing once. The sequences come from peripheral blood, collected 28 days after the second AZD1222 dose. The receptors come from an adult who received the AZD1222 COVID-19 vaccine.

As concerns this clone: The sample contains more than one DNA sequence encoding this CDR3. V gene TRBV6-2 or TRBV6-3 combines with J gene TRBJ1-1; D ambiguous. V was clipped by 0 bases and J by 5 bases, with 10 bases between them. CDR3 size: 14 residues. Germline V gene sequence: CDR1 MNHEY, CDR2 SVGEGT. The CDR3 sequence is CASSYSAGGTEAFF. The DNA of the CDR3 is TGTGCCAGCAGTTACTCAGCAGGAGGGACTGAAGCTTTCTTT.

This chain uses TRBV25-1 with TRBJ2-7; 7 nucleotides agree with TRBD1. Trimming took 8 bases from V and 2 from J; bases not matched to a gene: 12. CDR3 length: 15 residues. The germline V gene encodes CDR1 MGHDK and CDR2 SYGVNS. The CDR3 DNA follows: TGTGCCAGCCTGCCACTTGACAGGGCACCCTACGAGCAGTACTTC. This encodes CASLPLDRAPYEQYF.

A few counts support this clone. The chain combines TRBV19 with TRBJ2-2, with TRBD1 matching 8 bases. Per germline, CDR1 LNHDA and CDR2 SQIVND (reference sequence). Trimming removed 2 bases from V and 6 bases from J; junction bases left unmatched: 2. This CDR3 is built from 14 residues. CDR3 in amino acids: CASSIMTGAGELFF. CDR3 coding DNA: TGTGCCAGTAGTATAATGACAGGGGCCGGGGAGCTGTTTTTT.

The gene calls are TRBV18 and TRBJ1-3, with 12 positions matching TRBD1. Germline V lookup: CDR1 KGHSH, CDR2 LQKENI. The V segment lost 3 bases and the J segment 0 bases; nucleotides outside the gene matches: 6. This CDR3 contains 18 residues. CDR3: CASSPTGTGGLSGNTIYF. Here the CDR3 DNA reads TGTGCCAGCTCACCCACCGGGACAGGGGGCCTCTCTGGAAACACCATATATTTT.

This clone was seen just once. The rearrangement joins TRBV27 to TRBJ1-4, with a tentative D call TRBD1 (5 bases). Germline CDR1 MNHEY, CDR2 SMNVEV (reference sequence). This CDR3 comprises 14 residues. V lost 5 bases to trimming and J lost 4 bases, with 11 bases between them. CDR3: CASSPRGVNEKLFF. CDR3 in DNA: TGTGCCAGCAGTCCCCGAGGGGTTAATGAAAAACTGTTTTTT. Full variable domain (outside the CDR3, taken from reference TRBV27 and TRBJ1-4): EAQVTQNPRYLITVTGKKLTVTCSQNMNHEYMSWYRQDPGLGLRQIYYSMNVEVTDKGDVPEGYKVSRKEKRNFPLILESPSPNQTSLYFCASSPRGVNEKLFFGSGTQLSVL.

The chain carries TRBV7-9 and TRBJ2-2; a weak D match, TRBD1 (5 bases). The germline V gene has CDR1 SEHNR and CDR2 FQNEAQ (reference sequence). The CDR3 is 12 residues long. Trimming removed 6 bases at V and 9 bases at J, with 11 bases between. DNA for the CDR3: TGTGCCAGCAGAAGTTCAGGGTGGGAGCTGTTTTTT. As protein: CASRSSGWELFF.

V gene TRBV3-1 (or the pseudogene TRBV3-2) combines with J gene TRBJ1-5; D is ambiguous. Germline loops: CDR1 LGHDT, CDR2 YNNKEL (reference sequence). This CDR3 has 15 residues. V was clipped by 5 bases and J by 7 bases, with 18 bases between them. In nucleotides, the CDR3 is TGTGCCAGCAGCAACCCGGGAGCAACGGTGCAGCCCCAGCATTTT. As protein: CASSNPGATVQPQHF.

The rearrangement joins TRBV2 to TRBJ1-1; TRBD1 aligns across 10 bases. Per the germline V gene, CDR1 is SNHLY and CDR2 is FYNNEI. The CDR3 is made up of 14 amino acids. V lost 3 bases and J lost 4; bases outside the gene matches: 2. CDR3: CASSEGQGSTEAFF. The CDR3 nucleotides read TGTGCCAGCAGTGAGGGACAGGGGTCCACTGAAGCTTTCTTT.

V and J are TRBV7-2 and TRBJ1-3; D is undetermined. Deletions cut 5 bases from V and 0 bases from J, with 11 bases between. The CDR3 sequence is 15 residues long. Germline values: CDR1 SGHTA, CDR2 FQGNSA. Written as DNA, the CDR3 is TGTGCCAGCAGCCGCGACCGGAGCTCTGGAAACACCATATATTTT. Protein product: CASSRDRSSGNTIYF.

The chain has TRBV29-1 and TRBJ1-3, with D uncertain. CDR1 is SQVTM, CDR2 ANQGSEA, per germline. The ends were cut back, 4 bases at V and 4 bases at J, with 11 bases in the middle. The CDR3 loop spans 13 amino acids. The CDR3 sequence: CSVGHAIGNTIYF. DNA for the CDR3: TGCAGCGTTGGTCATGCTATCGGAAACACCATATATTTT.

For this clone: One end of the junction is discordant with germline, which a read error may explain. The CDR3 DNA follows: TGTGCCAGCTCAGCACCGGGACGACCCACCTACGAGCAGTACTTC. It yields the protein CASSAPGRPTYEQYF. V usage is TRBV18 and J usage is TRBJ2-7, with D perhaps given as TRBD1 or TRBD2 (5 bases each). The CDR3 is 15 amino acids. In germline, CDR1 is KGHSH, CDR2 LQKENI.

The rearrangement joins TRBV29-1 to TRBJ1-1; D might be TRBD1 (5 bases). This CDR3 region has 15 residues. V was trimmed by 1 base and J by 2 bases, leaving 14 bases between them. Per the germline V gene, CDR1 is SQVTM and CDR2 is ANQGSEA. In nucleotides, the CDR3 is TGCAGCGTTGAAGTCCACGGGACTGACAACACTGAAGCTTTCTTT. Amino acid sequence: CSVEVHGTDNTEAFF. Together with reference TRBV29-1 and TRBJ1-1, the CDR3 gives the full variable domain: SAVISQKPSRDICQRGTSLTIQCQVDSQVTMMFWYRQQPGQSLTLIATANQGSEATYESGFVIDKFPISRPNLTFSTLTVSNMSPEDSSIYLCSVEVHGTDNTEAFFGQGTRLTVV.

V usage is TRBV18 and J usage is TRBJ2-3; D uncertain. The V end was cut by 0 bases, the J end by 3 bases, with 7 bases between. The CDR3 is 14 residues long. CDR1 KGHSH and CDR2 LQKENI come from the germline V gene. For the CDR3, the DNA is TGTGCCAGCTCACCACCGTCCCAGACAGATACGCAGTATTTT. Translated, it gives CASSPPSQTDTQYF.

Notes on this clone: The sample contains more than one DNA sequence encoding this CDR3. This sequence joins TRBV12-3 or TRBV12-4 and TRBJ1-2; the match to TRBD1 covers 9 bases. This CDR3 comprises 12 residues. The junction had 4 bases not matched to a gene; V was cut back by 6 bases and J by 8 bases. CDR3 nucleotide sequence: TGTGCCAGCAGCAGGGACAGGGACGGCTACACCTTC. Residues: CASSRDRDGYTF.

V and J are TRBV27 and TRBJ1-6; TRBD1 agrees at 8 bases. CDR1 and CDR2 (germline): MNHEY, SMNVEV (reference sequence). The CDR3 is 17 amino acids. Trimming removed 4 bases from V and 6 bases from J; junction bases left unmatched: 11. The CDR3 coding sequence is TGTGCCAGCAGTTCGTGGACAGGGAGGTTGGCTAATTCACCCCTCCACTTT. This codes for CASSSWTGRLANSPLHF.

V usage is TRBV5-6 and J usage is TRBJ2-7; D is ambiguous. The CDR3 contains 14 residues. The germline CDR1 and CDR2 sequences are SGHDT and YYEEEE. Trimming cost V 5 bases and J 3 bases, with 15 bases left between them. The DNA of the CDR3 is TGTGCCAGCAGGTCCTGGGTACTATTCTACGAGCAGTACTTC. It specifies CASRSWVLFYEQYF.

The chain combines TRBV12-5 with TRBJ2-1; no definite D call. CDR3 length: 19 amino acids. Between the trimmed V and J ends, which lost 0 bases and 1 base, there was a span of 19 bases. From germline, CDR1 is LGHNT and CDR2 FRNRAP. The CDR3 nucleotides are TGTGCTAGTGGTTTGGTACTAAGTAGACCCACCCGATCCTACAATGAGCAGTTCTTC. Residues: CASGLVLSRPTRSYNEQFF.

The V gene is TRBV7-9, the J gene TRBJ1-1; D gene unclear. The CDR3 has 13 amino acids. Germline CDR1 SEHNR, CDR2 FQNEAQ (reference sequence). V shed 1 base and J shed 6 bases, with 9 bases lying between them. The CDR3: CASSLGERAEAFF. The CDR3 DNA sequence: TGTGCCAGCAGCTTAGGGGAGAGGGCTGAAGCTTTCTTT.

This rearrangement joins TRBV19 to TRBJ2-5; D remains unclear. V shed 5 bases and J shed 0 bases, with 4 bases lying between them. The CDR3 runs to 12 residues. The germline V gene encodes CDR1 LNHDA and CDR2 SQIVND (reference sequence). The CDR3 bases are TGTGCCAGTAGTGTCGACCAAGAGACCCAGTACTTC. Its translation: CASSVDQETQYF. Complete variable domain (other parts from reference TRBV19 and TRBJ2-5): DGGITQSPKYLFRKEGQNVTLSCEQNLNHDAMYWYRQDPGQGLRLIYYSQIVNDFQKGDIAEGYSVSREKKESFPLTVTSAQKNPTAFYLCASSVDQETQYFGPGTRLLVL.

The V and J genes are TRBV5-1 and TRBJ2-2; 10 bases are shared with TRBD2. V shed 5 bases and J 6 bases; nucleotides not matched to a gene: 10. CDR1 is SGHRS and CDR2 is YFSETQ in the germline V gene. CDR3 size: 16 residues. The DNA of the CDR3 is TGCGCCAGCAGTTCCCCTAGCGGGAGTGTAGCCGGGGAGCTGTTTTTT. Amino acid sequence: CASSSPSGSVAGELFF. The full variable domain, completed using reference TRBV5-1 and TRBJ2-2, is KAGVTQTPRYLIKTRGQQVTLSCSPISGHRSVSWYQQTPGQGLQFLFEYFSETQRNKGNFPGRFSGRQFSNSRSEMNVSTLELGDSALYLCASSSPSGSVAGELFFGEGSRLTVL.

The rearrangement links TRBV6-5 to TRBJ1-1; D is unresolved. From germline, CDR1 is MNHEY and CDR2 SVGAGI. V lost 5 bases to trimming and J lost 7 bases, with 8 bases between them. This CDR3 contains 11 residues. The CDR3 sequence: CASSNRLEAFF. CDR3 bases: TGTGCCAGCAGTAACAGACTTGAAGCTTTCTTT.

The CDR3 nucleotides read TGTGCCAGTAGTACCTACCCTACGGCTAGCAATCAGCCCCAGCATTTT. It encodes CASSTYPTASNQPQHF. V and J are TRBV19 and TRBJ1-5; D not certain. With 4 bases removed from V and 0 bases from J, the gap between germline ends came to 13 bases. Looked up from germline, CDR1 is LNHDA and CDR2 is SQIVND (reference sequence). This CDR3 is 16 amino acids long. The entire variable domain, with the rest obtained from reference TRBV19 and TRBJ1-5, is as follows: DGGITQSPKYLFRKEGQNVTLSCEQNLNHDAMYWYRQDPGQGLRLIYYSQIVNDFQKGDIAEGYSVSREKKESFPLTVTSAQKNPTAFYLCASSTYPTASNQPQHFGDGTRLSIL.